The 17 T cell receptor beta chains in this list originate from one sample, sequenced in a study of immune characterization of retroperitoneal liposarcoma. TCRdb ran MiXCR on the PCR reads and lists one entry per CDR3 protein. The data hold some 4,200 distinct CDR3 sequences, with around a third observed a single time. The sample taken for sequencing was tumor tissue. The receptors originated from a male donor with retroperitoneal liposarcoma.

This clonotype is medium-sized by share. The V gene is TRBV27, the J gene TRBJ2-7; 8 bases are a match to TRBD1. Unmatched junction bases numbered 5, after V lost 6 bases and J lost 4 bases. CDR3 length equals 13 residues. Germline V gives CDR1 MNHEY, CDR2 SMNVEV (reference sequence). The CDR3 here is CASRGTGSYEQYF. The DNA of the CDR3 is TGTGCCAGCAGAGGGACAGGTAGTTACGAGCAGTACTTC.

In regard to this clonotype: One end of the junction does not line up with germline, which may come from a read error. This chain connects TRBV6-1 to TRBJ2-1; weak D call: TRBD2 (7 bases). The CDR3 runs 16 residues. The germline V gene has CDR1 MNHNS and CDR2 SASEGT. The CDR3 nucleotides read TGTGTCAGCACTCGAGTGGGGGCGGGAGCGGAGGAGACCCAGTTCTTC. Protein product: CVSTRVGAGAEETQFF.

CDR3 nucleotide sequence: TGTGCCAGCAGTTTTCAGGCAGGGACAGGAATTTCCTACGAGCAGTTCTTC. It specifies CASSFQAGTGISYEQFF. The chain is built from TRBV27 and TRBJ2-1; 8 positions agree with TRBD1. The length of the CDR3 is 17 residues. CDR1 is MNHEY, CDR2 SMNVEV, per germline (reference sequence). The ends lost 3 bases at V and 10 bases at J; junction bases unmatched: 17.

This clonotype has only a few counts. The chain is built from TRBV27 and TRBJ2-2; D gene unclear. The CDR3 length is 14 residues. In germline, CDR1 is MNHEY, CDR2 SMNVEV (reference sequence). With 3 bases removed from V and 0 bases from J, the gap between germline ends came to 5 bases. The chain's CDR3 is CASSLQANTGELFF. CDR3 nucleotides: TGTGCCAGCAGTTTGCAGGCGAACACCGGGGAGCTGTTTTTT.

At least ten counts were recorded for this clonotype. V is TRBV7-3 and J is TRBJ2-5, with 7 nucleotides matching TRBD1. The CDR3 contains 19 residues. V shed 2 bases, J shed 4 bases, and the junction held 19 bases outside the gene matches. Germline V gene data show CDR1 as SGHTA and CDR2 as FQGTGA. The CDR3 here is CASSLPKRRRQGIGETQYF. The CDR3 DNA follows: TGTGCCAGCAGCTTACCCAAAAGGAGACGACAGGGAATAGGAGAGACCCAGTACTTC.

The genes are TRBV28 and TRBJ1-5; tentatively, D is TRBD1 (6 bases). The CDR3 sequence is 13 residues long. Per the germline V gene, CDR1 is MDHEN and CDR2 is SYDVKM. V was shortened by 7 bases and J by 2 bases, with 9 bases between the two germline ends. CDR3 in amino acids: CASNREGNQPQHF. Here the CDR3 DNA reads TGTGCCAGCAACAGGGAGGGCAATCAGCCCCAGCATTTT.

By share, this clonotype counts as hyperexpanded. The rearrangement joins TRBV7-2 to TRBJ2-1; D not resolved. Near its end, the DNA agrees better with TRBJ2-7, so the J call may be wrong. Germline V gene lookup returns CDR1 SGHTA and CDR2 FQGNSA. The CDR3 loop spans 18 amino acids. Here the CDR3 reads CASSLIKQFPVSYNEQYF. The CDR3 DNA follows: TGTGCCAGCAGCTTAATCAAACAGTTTCCAGTCTCCTACAATGAGCAGTACTTC.

This clonotype was recorded many times. The chain employs TRBV6-1 and TRBJ2-1; no clear D gene. The CDR3 has 17 amino acids. Germline V CDR1 and CDR2: MNHNS, SASEGT. Trimming took 0 bases from V and 8 from J, leaving 20 bases between them. CDR3 sequence (DNA): TGTGCCAGCAGTGAAGCCGGTAGCAGAGACCTGGGCGATGAGCAGTTCTTC. Protein: CASSEAGSRDLGDEQFF.

The rearrangement links TRBV6-1 to TRBJ2-2; D may be TRBD1 or TRBD2 (5 bases each). Germline loops: CDR1 MNHNS, CDR2 SASEGT. V dropped 2 bases and J dropped 6 bases, with 7 bases sitting between them. There are 13 residues in the CDR3. The CDR3 loop is CASSEWGSGELFF. The CDR3 bases are TGTGCCAGCAGTGAATGGGGGTCCGGGGAGCTGTTTTTT.

CDR3 coding DNA: TGTGCCAGCAGTTACTCGACCGCACGGGAGACCCAGTACTTC. Protein sequence: CASSYSTARETQYF. The rearrangement joins TRBV6-5 to TRBJ2-4; D unclear. The end of the DNA aligns better with TRBJ2-5, so the J call may be wrong. The CDR3 has 14 amino acids. Germline CDR1 MNHEY, CDR2 SVGAGI.

This clonotype came up a few times. The chain has TRBV6-1 and TRBJ2-1; 13 bases line up with TRBD2. Germline V lookup: CDR1 MNHNS, CDR2 SASEGT. This CDR3 region has 16 residues. The J segment lost 8 bases and the V segment lost 0 bases, leaving 4 bases of the junction unmatched. CDR3 protein: CASSEARTSGSDEQFF. DNA of the CDR3: TGTGCCAGCAGTGAAGCGAGGACTAGCGGGAGCGATGAGCAGTTCTTC.

The V gene is TRBV4-2, the J gene TRBJ2-1; tentative D call: TRBD2 (5 bases). The J call may be wrong; the DNA end is better matched by TRBJ2-7. Per the germline V gene, CDR1 is LGHNA and CDR2 is YNFKEQ. This CDR3 contains 13 residues. The DNA for the CDR3 is TGTGCCAGCAGCCAAGGTCCCGGGATCGAGCAGTACTTC. Protein: CASSQGPGIEQYF.

V usage is TRBV5-4 and J usage is TRBJ1-2; 8 bases match TRBD1. The CDR3 totals 15 residues. The germline V gene encodes CDR1 SGHNT and CDR2 YYREEE (reference sequence). Trimming removed 2 bases from V and 7 bases from J; junction bases left unmatched: 10. This chain's CDR3 is CASSFNRDRSPGYTF. In DNA form, the CDR3 reads TGTGCCAGCAGCTTTAACCGGGACAGGTCACCTGGCTACACCTTC.

This clonotype has more than one count but fewer than ten. The gene calls are TRBV7-8 and TRBJ2-5; D is unclear. The germline gives CDR1 SGHVS, CDR2 FQNEAQ. The CDR3 is 14 amino acids. V was clipped by 1 base and J by 4 bases, with 10 bases between them. CDR3 nucleotide sequence: TGTGCCAGCAGCTTAGGGGGTTACAGAGAGACCCAGTACTTC. It translates to CASSLGGYRETQYF.

By share, this clonotype ranks as large. The rearrangement links TRBV7-8 to TRBJ1-4; D gene ambiguous. CDR1 is SGHVS and CDR2 is FQNEAQ in the germline V gene. The CDR3 length is 15 residues. V dropped 2 bases and J dropped 6 bases, with 13 bases sitting between them. The CDR3: CASSLNPSVDEKLFF. The CDR3 region has the DNA TGTGCCAGCAGCTTAAACCCTTCCGTGGATGAAAAACTGTTTTTT. Full variable domain (rest looked up from reference TRBV7-8 and TRBJ1-4): GAGVSQSPRYKVAKRGQDVALRCDPISGHVSLFWYQQALGQGPEFLTYFQNEAQLDKSGLPSDRFFAERPEGSVSTLKIQRTQQEDSAVYLCASSLNPSVDEKLFFGSGTQLSVL.

The chain is built from TRBV29-1 and TRBJ2-3, with D possibly matching TRBD2 (6 bases). The germline CDR1 and CDR2 sequences are SQVTM and ANQGSEA. This CDR3 has 16 residues. V was shortened by 5 bases and J by 4 bases, with 22 bases between the two germline ends. The chain's CDR3 is CSVKGGEYPAADTQYF. The CDR3 DNA is TGCAGCGTTAAGGGCGGGGAGTATCCCGCGGCAGATACGCAGTATTTT.

This clonotype was seen ten or more times. The DNA for the CDR3 is TGTGCCATCAGTGACGGCTACGAACGGTCCCGGGAGCTGTTTTTT. Amino acids: CAISDGYERSRELFF. The V call is TRBV10-3, the J call TRBJ2-2; D not resolved. The CDR3 runs 15 residues. The V gene's germline CDR1 is ENHRY and CDR2 SYGVKD. Deletions cut 3 bases from V and 9 bases from J, with 17 bases between.